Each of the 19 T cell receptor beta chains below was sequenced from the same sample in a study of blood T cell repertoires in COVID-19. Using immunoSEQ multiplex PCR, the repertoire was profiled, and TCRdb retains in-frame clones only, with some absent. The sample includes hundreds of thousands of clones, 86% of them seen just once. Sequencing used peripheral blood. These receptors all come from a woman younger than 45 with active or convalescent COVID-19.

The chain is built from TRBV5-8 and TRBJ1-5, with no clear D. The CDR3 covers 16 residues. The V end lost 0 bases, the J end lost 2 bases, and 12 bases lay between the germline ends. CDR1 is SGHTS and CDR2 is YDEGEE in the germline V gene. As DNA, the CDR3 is TGTGCCAGCAGCTTGGGGCGGGTATTGGGCAATCAGCCCCAGCATTTT. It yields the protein CASSLGRVLGNQPQHF.

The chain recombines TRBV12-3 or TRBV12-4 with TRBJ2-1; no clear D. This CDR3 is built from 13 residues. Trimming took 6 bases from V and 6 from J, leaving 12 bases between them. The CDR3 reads CASSQRGGNEQFF. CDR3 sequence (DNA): TGTGCCAGCAGCCAGCGTGGTGGCAATGAGCAGTTCTTC.

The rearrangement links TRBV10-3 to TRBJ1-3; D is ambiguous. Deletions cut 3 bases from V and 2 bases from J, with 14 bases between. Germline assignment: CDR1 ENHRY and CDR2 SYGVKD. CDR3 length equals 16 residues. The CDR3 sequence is CAISDLTRVTGNTIYF. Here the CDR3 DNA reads TGTGCCATCAGTGACCTCACGAGAGTTACTGGAAACACCATATATTTT.

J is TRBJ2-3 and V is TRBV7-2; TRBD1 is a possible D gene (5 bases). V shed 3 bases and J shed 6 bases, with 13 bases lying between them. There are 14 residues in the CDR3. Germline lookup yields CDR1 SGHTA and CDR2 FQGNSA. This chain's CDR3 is CASSLGPLPDTQYF. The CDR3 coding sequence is TGTGCCAGCAGCTTGGGGCCCCTCCCGGATACGCAGTATTTT. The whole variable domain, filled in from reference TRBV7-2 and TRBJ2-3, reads GAGVSQSPSNKVTEKGKDVELRCDPISGHTALYWYRQSLGQGLEFLIYFQGNSAPDKSGLPSDRFSAERTGGSVSTLTIQRTQQEDSAVYLCASSLGPLPDTQYFGPGTRLTVL.

In DNA form, the CDR3 reads TGTGCCTGGAGATACAGGGTTACAGCGGATACGCAGTATTTT. Amino acids: CAWRYRVTADTQYF. The chain couples TRBV30 to TRBJ2-3; possibly TRBD1 for D (6 bases). The CDR3 is 14 amino acids. Trimming pared 3 bases from V and 6 bases from J, leaving 16 bases between. CDR1 is GTSNPN and CDR2 is SVGIG in the germline V gene (reference sequence).

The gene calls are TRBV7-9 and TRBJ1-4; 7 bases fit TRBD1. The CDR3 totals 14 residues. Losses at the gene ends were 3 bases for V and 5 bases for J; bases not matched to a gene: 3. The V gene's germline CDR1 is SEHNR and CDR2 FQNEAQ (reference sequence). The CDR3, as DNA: TGTGCCAGCAGCTTTAAGGACAGGAATGAAAAACTGTTTTTT. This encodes CASSFKDRNEKLFF.

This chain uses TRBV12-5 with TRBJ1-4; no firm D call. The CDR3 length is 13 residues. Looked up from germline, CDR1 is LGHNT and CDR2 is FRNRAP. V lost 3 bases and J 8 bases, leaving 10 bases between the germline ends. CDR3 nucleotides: TGTGCTAGTGGTTTAGAGGCGATGGAAAAACTGTTTTTT. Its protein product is CASGLEAMEKLFF.

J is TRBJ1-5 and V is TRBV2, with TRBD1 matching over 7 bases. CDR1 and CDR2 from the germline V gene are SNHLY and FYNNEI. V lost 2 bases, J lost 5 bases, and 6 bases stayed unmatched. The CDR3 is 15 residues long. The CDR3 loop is CASSETGVLDQPQHF. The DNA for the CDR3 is TGTGCCAGCAGTGAAACAGGGGTCCTCGATCAGCCCCAGCATTTT.

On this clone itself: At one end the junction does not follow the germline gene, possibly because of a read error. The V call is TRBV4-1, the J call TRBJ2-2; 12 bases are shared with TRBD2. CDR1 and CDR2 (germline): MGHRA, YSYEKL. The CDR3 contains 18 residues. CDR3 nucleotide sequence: TGCGCCAGTAGCCGAGGGCTAGCGGGGGGGAGGAACACCGGGGAGCTGTTTTTT. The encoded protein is CASSRGLAGGRNTGELFF.

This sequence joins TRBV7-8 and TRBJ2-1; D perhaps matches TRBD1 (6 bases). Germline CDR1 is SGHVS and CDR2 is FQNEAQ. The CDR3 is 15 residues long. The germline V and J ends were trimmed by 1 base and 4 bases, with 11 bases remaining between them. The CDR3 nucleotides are TGTGCCAGCAGCTTAGGGAGGACAGATTACAATGAGCAGTTCTTC. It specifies CASSLGRTDYNEQFF.

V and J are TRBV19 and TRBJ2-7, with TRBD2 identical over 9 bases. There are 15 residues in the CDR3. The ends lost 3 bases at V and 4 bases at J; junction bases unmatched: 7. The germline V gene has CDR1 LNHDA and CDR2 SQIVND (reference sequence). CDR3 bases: TGTGCCAGTAGTATTTTAGCGGGGGTGCTATACGAGCAGTACTTC. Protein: CASSILAGVLYEQYF.

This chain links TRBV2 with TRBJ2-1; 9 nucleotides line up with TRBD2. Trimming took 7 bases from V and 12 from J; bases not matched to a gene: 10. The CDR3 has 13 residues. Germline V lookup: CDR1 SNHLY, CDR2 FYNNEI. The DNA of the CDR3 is TGTGCCAGCACCGGGACTAGCCGATTCTGGCAGTTCTTC. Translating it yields CASTGTSRFWQFF.

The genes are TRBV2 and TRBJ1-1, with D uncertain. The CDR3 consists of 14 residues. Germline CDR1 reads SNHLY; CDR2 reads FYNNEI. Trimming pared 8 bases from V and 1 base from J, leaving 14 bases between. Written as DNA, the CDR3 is TGTGCCAGCTGGCGCCCCGAGCGGAACACTGAAGCTTTCTTT. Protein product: CASWRPERNTEAFF.

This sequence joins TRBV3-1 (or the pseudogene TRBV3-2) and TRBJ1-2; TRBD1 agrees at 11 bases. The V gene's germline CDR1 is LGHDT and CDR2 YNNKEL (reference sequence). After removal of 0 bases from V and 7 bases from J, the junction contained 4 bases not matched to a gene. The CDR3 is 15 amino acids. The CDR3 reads CASSQEGQGGVGYTF. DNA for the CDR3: TGTGCCAGCAGCCAAGAGGGACAGGGGGGTGTTGGCTACACCTTC.

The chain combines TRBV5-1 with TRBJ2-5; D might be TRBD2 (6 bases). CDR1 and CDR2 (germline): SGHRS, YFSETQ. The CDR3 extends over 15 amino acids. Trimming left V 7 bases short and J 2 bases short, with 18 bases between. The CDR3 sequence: CASGPEGVGQETQYF. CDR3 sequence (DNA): TGCGCCAGCGGACCGGAGGGCGTGGGTCAAGAGACCCAGTACTTC.

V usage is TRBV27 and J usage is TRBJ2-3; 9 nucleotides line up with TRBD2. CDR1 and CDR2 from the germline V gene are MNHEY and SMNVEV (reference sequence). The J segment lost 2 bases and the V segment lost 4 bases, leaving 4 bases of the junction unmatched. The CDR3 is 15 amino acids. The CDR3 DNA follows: TGTGCCAGCAGTTGGAGCGGGGGGACCACAGATACGCAGTATTTT. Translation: CASSWSGGTTDTQYF.

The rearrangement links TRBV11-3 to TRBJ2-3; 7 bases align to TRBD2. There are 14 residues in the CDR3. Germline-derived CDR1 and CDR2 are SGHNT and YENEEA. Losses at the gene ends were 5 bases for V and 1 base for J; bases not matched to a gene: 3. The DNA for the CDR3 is TGTGCCAGCAGCACCACTAGCGGCACAGATACGCAGTATTTT. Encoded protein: CASSTTSGTDTQYF.

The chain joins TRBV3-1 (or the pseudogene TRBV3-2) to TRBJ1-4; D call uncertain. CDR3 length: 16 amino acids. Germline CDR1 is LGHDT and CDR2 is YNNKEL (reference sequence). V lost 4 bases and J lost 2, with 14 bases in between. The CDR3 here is CASSRGGSITNEKLFF. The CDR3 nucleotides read TGTGCCAGCAGCCGAGGTGGGAGCATTACTAATGAAAAACTGTTTTTT.

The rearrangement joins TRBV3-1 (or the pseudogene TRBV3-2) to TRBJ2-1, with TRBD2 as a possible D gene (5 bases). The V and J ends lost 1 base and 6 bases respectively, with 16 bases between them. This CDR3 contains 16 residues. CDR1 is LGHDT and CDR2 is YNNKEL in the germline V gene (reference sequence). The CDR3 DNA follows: TGTGCCAGCAGCCAAGTAGACTCCGAGGGTGGCAATGAGCAGTTCTTC. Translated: CASSQVDSEGGNEQFF.